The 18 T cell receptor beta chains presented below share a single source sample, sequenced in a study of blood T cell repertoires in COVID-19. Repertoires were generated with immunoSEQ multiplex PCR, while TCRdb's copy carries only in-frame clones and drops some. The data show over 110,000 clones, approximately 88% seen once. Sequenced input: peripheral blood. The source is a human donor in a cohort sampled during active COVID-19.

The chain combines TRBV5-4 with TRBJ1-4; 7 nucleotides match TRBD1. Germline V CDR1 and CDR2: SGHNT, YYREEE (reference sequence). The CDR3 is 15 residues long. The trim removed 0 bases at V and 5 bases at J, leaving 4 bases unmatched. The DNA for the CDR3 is TGTGCCAGCAGCTTGGGAGGGGGCGAAAATGAAAAACTGTTTTTT. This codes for CASSLGGGENEKLFF.

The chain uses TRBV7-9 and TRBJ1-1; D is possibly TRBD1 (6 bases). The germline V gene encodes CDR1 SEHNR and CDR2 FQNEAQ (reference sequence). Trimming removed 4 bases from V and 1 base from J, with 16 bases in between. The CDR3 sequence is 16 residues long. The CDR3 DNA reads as TGTGCCAGCAGCTCACGTCGGACAGAGAGGAACACTGAAGCTTTCTTT. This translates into CASSSRRTERNTEAFF. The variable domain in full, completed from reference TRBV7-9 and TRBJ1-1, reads DTGVSQNPRHKITKRGQNVTFRCDPISEHNRLYWYRQTLGQGPEFLTYFQNEAQLEKSRLLSDRFSAERPKGSFSTLEIQRTEQGDSAMYLCASSSRRTERNTEAFFGQGTRLTVV.

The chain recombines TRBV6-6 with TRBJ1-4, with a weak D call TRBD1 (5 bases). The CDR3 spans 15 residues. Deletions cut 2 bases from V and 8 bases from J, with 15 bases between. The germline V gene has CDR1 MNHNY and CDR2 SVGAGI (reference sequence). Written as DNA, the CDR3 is TGTGCCAGCAGTTACAAGGGGCCCTTAGGGGAAAAACTGTTTTTT. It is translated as CASSYKGPLGEKLFF.

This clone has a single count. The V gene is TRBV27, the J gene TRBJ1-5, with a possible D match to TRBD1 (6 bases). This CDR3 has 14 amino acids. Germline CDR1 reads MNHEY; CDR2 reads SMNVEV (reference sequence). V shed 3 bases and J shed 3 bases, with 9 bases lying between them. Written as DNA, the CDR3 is TGTGCCAGCAGTTTTGCAGGGGACAATCAGCCCCAGCATTTT. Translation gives CASSFAGDNQPQHF.

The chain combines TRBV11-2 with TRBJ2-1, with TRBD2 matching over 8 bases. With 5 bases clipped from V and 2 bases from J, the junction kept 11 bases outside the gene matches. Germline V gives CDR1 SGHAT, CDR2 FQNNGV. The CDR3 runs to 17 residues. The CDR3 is CASSPRLALGPYNEQFF. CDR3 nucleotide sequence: TGTGCCAGCAGCCCTAGACTAGCGTTGGGACCCTACAATGAGCAGTTCTTC.

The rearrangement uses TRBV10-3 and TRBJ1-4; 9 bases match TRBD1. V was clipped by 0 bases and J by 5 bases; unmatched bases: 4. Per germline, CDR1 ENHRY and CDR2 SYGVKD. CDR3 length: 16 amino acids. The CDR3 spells CAISESAGQGNEKLFF. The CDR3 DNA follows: TGTGCCATCAGTGAGTCTGCGGGACAGGGCAATGAAAAACTGTTTTTT.

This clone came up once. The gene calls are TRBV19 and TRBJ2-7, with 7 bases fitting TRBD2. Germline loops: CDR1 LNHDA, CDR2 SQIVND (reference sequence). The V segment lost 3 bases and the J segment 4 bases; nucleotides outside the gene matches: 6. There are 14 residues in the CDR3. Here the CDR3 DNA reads TGTGCCAGTAGTATTCCGGGGGGAGGTTACGAGCAGTACTTC. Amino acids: CASSIPGGGYEQYF.

The DNA for the CDR3 is TGTGCCAGCAGCCCCCAGGGGACTGAGCAGTTCTTC. This translates into CASSPQGTEQFF. The chain recombines TRBV3-1 (or the pseudogene TRBV3-2) with TRBJ2-1; a possible D gene is TRBD1 (6 bases). The CDR3 is made up of 12 amino acids. The V gene lost 4 bases and the J gene lost 9 bases, with 10 bases spanning the gap. Per germline, CDR1 LGHDT and CDR2 YNNKEL (reference sequence).

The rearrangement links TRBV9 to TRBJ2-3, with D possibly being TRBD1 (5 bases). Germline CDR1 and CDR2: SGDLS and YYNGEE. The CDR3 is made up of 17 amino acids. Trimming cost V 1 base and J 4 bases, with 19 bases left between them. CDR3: CASSVSGTSKGADTQYF. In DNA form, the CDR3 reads TGTGCCAGCAGCGTATCCGGTACCTCCAAAGGGGCAGATACGCAGTATTTT.

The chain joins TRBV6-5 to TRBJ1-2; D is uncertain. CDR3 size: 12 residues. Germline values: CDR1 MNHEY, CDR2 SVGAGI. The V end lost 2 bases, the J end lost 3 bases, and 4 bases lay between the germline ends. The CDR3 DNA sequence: TGTGCCAGCAGTTACGGCTACTATGGCTACACCTTC. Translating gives CASSYGYYGYTF.

CDR3 nucleotide sequence: TGTGCCAGCAGCCGAACTGACAGGGTTCGGCAGCCCCAGCATTTT. Its protein product is CASSRTDRVRQPQHF. The chain links TRBV7-8 to TRBJ1-5, with 7 bases that match TRBD1. CDR1 is SGHVS, CDR2 FQNEAQ, per germline. This CDR3 contains 15 residues. V lost 5 bases, J lost 7 bases, and 11 bases stayed unmatched. Based on the CDR3 plus reference TRBV7-8 and TRBJ1-5, the full variable domain is GAGVSQSPRYKVAKRGQDVALRCDPISGHVSLFWYQQALGQGPEFLTYFQNEAQLDKSGLPSDRFFAERPEGSVSTLKIQRTQQEDSAVYLCASSRTDRVRQPQHFGDGTRLSIL.

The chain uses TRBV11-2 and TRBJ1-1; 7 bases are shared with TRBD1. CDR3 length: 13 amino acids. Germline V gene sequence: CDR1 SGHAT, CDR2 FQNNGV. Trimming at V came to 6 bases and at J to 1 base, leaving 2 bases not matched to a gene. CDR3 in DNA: TGTGCCAGCAGTAGGGACAGGAACACTGAAGCTTTCTTT. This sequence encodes CASSRDRNTEAFF.

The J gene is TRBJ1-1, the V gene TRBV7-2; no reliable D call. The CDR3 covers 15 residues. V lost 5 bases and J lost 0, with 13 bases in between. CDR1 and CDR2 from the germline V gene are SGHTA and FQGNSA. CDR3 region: CASSDAAALNTEAFF. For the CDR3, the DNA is TGTGCCAGCAGCGACGCGGCGGCTCTGAACACTGAAGCTTTCTTT.

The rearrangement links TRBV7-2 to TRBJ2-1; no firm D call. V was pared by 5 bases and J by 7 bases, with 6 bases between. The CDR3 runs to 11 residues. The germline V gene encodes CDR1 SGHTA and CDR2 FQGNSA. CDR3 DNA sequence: TGTGCCAGCAGCCTATTAAATGAGCAGTTCTTC. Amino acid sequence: CASSLLNEQFF.

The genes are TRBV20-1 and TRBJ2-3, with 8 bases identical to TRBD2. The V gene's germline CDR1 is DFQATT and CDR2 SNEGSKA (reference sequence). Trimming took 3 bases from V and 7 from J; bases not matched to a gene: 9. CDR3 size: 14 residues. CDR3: CSASRRASGYTQYF. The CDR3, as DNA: TGCAGTGCTAGTAGACGGGCTAGCGGGTATACGCAGTATTTT.

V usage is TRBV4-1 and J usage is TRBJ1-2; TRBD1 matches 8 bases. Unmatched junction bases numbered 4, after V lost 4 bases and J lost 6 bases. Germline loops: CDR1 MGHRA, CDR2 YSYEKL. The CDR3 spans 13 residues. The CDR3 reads CASSPRTGNGYTF. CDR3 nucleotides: TGCGCCAGCAGCCCTAGGACAGGGAATGGCTACACCTTC.

The CDR3 protein is CASSPGTGEVALWGYTF. The CDR3 region has the DNA TGTGCCAGCAGCCCAGGGACAGGGGAGGTTGCCTTGTGGGGCTACACCTTC. The chain is built from TRBV7-9 and TRBJ1-2, with 10 bases that match TRBD1. Per germline, CDR1 SEHNR and CDR2 FQNEAQ (reference sequence). The CDR3 covers 17 residues. V gave up 5 bases and J gave up 8 bases; unmatched junction bases: 17.

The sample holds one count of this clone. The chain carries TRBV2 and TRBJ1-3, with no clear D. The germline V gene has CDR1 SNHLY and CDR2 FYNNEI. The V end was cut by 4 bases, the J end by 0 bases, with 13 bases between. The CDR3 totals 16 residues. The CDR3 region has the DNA TGTGCCAGCAGTGGAACACAGACCTCCTCTGGAAACACCATATATTTT. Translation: CASSGTQTSSGNTIYF.